The clone carrying this T cell receptor beta chain showed up just a few times. Its specificity is unknown. The ends lost 2 bases at V and 2 bases at J; junction bases unmatched: 2. This CDR3 is 14 amino acids long. Germline-derived CDR1 and CDR2 are SGHTS and YDEGEE. This sample is drawn from a study of beta chain features in type 1 diabetes. General study points: It was among patients, rather than healthy donors, that naive, central memory and Treg TCRB repertoires appeared more similar.

Every isolated RNA sample was fully reverse transcribed, so sequencing captured expressed TCRB transcripts. Assay used: immunoSEQ multiplex PCR; TCRdb lists only in-frame clones, some missing. The sample consists of around 350,000 clones, around 12% of them appearing once. The receptor comes from a man aged 18 to 29 in good health. Specimen: naive CD4+ T cells from blood. This sequence joins TRBV5-8 and TRBJ2-7, with 9 bases identical to TRBD1. The CDR3 spells CASSLGQGPYEQYF. Here the CDR3 DNA reads TGTGCCAGCAGCTTAGGACAGGGGCCCTACGAGCAGTACTTC.